This T cell receptor (beta chain) was sequenced in a study of OX40 agonist ivuxolimab in advanced cancers. About the study as a whole: Ivuxolimab was a fully human IgG2 agonistic monoclonal antibody targeting the costimulatory receptor OX40 (CD134). Intravenous ivuxolimab was administered to patients every 2 weeks at six dose levels: 0.01, 0.1, 0.3, 1.5, 3 and 10 mg/kg. Of the 50 to 55 patients in dose escalation, 19 had hepatocellular carcinoma, about 15 had melanoma, 9 had renal cell carcinoma and 9 had head and neck cancer. In the dose-escalation cohort, over 65% of patients were male, and the mean age was approximately 60 years, with a range of roughly 20 to 80. Patients were allowed to have had prior anti-PD-1, anti-PD-L1 or anti-CTLA-4 therapy, and 40% to 45% of the dose-escalation patients had previously received checkpoint inhibitors. Partial responses occurred in three dose-escalation patients, of whom one had hepatocellular carcinoma and two had cutaneous melanoma. Peripheral TCRbeta sequencing was intended to test whether TCR sequence diversity was altered and clonal T-cell expansion was caused by ivuxolimab. The paper reports the monotherapy dose-escalation portion (N of about 54 patients) of the phase I ivuxolimab trial.

In the germline V gene (reference sequence), CDR1 corresponds to SGHNT and CDR2 to YYREEE. Germline trimming amounts to 4 bases on V and 6 bases on J, with 16 as the count of junction bases outside the gene matches. The CDR3 spans 17 residues, from the cysteine through the phenylalanine. The sequence is cut down to CDR3 DNA, 51 bases in frame from base 1. Patients with a history of autoimmune disease or receiving systemic immunosuppression were excluded from the trial. In every dose cohort, peripheral blood was drawn for TCR sequencing at baseline, cycle 4 day 1, and cycle 7 day 1. Samples were obtained from an open-label, multicenter, first-in-human phase I dose-escalation trial of ivuxolimab. The trial enrolled adults with locally advanced or metastatic head and neck squamous cell, hepatocellular, melanoma or renal cell carcinoma. Before TCR sequencing, CD4+ and CD8+ T cells were separately sorted from peripheral blood.

For sequencing of the TCRbeta CDR3 region, genomic DNA was extracted from the sorted cells. The immunoSEQ Assay was used to sequence the TCRbeta CDR3 regions. This immuneACCESS table, as held by TCRdb, lists in-frame sequences with V and J called but not all clones. Of the missing ones, under half trace to an unresolved V gene in checked studies; the others have no known cause. The sample yields around 64,000 clones; approximately 90% were counted once. 13% to 15% of the sample is held by the ten biggest clonotypes. On this clone itself: Its antigen is unknown. Per-nucleotide qualities are absent, and no much larger clonotype sits a single base away.

Study-wide conclusions, independent of this receptor: Clonal expansion of both CD4+ and CD8+ blood T cells was observed from baseline to week 6 at doses 0.1 to 3.0 mg/kg. In the 0.1-3.0 mg/kg groups, partial responders were among the patients with the lowest normalized peripheral clonal expansion, particularly in CD8+ T cells. After ivuxolimab, expanded clones were on average more numerous among CD8+ T cells than among CD4+ T cells. Low levels of normalized T-cell clonal expansion were also shown by some nonresponding patients. Which antigens the clonally expanded peripheral T cells were specific for was not determined.

The sample consisted of CD4+ or CD8+ T cells sorted from blood, taken in a trial of the OX40 agonist ivuxolimab. The rearrangement joined TRBV5-4 to TRBJ1-2, with 9 central nucleotides matching TRBD1. This receptor was obtained from an adult with an advanced solid tumor such as melanoma, head and neck, liver or kidney cancer. The CDR3 sequence is CASSLTPRTGDRHGYTF. The nucleotide sequence reads TGTGCCAGCAGCCTCACCCCTCGGACAGGGGATCGGCATGGCTACACCTTC.